Listed here are 16 T cell receptor beta chains from one sample, sequenced in a study of blood T cell repertoires in COVID-19. Some clones are missing from TCRdb's copy, which holds only in-frame ones; the method was immunoSEQ multiplex PCR. The sample records tens of thousands of clones, around 79% being singletons. The sample taken for sequencing was peripheral blood. These receptors were taken from a man in his sixties with active or convalescent COVID-19.

The chain employs TRBV2 and TRBJ2-5, with 10 positions matching TRBD1. This CDR3 is built from 14 residues. Unmatched junction bases numbered 7, after V lost 7 bases and J lost 5 bases. The V gene's germline CDR1 is SNHLY and CDR2 FYNNEI. This CDR3 reads CASNWDRGWETQYF. As DNA, the CDR3 is TGTGCCAGCAACTGGGACAGGGGCTGGGAGACCCAGTACTTC.

The rearrangement uses TRBV5-5 and TRBJ2-3, with TRBD1 matching over 8 bases. This CDR3 contains 17 residues. The V gene's germline CDR1 is SGHKS and CDR2 YYEKEE (reference sequence). V shed 3 bases, J shed 4 bases, and the junction held 13 bases outside the gene matches. The CDR3 loop reads CASSSRRVTGEPDTQYF. Written as DNA, the CDR3 is TGTGCCAGCAGCTCGCGTCGGGTGACAGGGGAGCCAGATACGCAGTATTTT.

In this sample, this clone turned up a few times. The CDR3 DNA reads TGTGCCAGCAGCCAATGGGGTCCCTCGGGGGGCTACACCTTC. As protein: CASSQWGPSGGYTF. The chain couples TRBV3-1 (or the pseudogene TRBV3-2) to TRBJ1-2; D not certain. Germline V lookup: CDR1 LGHDT, CDR2 YNNKEL (reference sequence). The V gene lost 2 bases and the J gene lost 8 bases, with 15 bases spanning the gap. The CDR3 contains 14 residues.

The J gene is TRBJ2-3, the V gene TRBV9; possible D gene TRBD1, 5 bases. V lost 4 bases, J lost 5 bases, and 11 bases lay in between. The germline V gene encodes CDR1 SGDLS and CDR2 YYNGEE. There are 13 residues in the CDR3. The CDR3 loop is CASSTSQGDTQYF. DNA for the CDR3: TGTGCCAGCAGCACAAGTCAGGGAGATACGCAGTATTTT.

V is TRBV5-5 and J is TRBJ1-1; TRBD1 is a possible D gene (6 bases). V lost 3 bases and J lost 4, with 13 bases in between. The CDR3 length is 14 residues. The germline CDR1 and CDR2 sequences are SGHKS and YYEKEE (reference sequence). CDR3 loop: CASSSQGAGTEAFF. The CDR3 nucleotides read TGTGCCAGCAGCTCACAGGGTGCGGGCACTGAAGCTTTCTTT.

This chain links TRBV6-5 with TRBJ2-5, with D hard to call. CDR1 MNHEY and CDR2 SVGAGI come from the germline V gene. The CDR3 contains 14 residues. Trimming shortened V by 2 bases and J by 5 bases, and 12 bases separated the two germline ends. The CDR3 sequence is CASSYRQGGETQYF. The CDR3 DNA is TGTGCCAGCAGTTACCGACAAGGTGGCGAGACCCAGTACTTC.

The gene calls are TRBV29-1 and TRBJ2-1, with TRBD2 identical over 8 bases. Germline V gives CDR1 SQVTM, CDR2 ANQGSEA. This CDR3 contains 15 residues. With V trimmed by 8 bases and J by 5 bases, 14 bases remained unmatched. CDR3 coding DNA: TGCAGCTCCACCCCCTCTACGGGGGGGCACAATGAGCAGTTCTTC. It codes for CSSTPSTGGHNEQFF.

The V call is TRBV28, the J call TRBJ2-1; 11 nucleotides align to TRBD2. CDR1 is MDHEN and CDR2 is SYDVKM in the germline V gene. The CDR3 is 18 residues long. Trimming took 7 bases from V and 0 from J; bases not matched to a gene: 11. CDR3 nucleotides: TGTGCCAGCATTGTAGCGGGGGGGCCAAGGGGCTCCTACAATGAGCAGTTCTTC. Protein sequence: CASIVAGGPRGSYNEQFF.

The chain is built from TRBV19 and TRBJ2-1, with 9 positions matching TRBD1. The germline CDR1 and CDR2 sequences are LNHDA and SQIVND (reference sequence). The V gene end was trimmed by 4 bases and the J gene end by 14 bases; junction bases not matched to a gene: 3. CDR3 length: 11 amino acids. The CDR3 loop is CASSTDRGKFF. The CDR3 nucleotides are TGTGCCAGTAGTACGGACAGGGGAAAGTTCTTC.

The chain recombines TRBV15 with TRBJ1-6, with no clear D. V was shortened by 0 bases and J by 2 bases, with 14 bases between the two germline ends. Germline V gene lookup returns CDR1 LNHNV and CDR2 YYDKDF (reference sequence). The CDR3 has 18 amino acids. The CDR3 sequence is CATSRDLISRTYNSPLHF. Here the CDR3 DNA reads TGTGCCACCAGCAGAGATCTAATTTCCAGGACCTATAATTCACCCCTCCACTTT. The whole variable domain, filled in from reference TRBV15 and TRBJ1-6, reads DAMVIQNPRYQVTQFGKPVTLSCSQTLNHNVMYWYQQKSSQAPKLLFHYYDKDFNNEADTPDNFQSRRPNTSFCFLDIRSPGLGDTAMYLCATSRDLISRTYNSPLHFGNGTRLTVT.

The chain employs TRBV5-1 and TRBJ1-2; weak D call: TRBD1 (6 bases). This CDR3 contains 16 residues. Per germline, CDR1 SGHRS and CDR2 YFSETQ. V gave up 5 bases and J gave up 2 bases, with 19 bases separating them. The CDR3 spells CASSLSTDRSNYGYTF. The CDR3 coding sequence is TGCGCCAGCAGTTTGTCAACCGACAGGTCCAACTATGGCTACACCTTC.

V is TRBV29-1 and J is TRBJ2-5; TRBD2 is a possible D gene (5 bases). The CDR3 runs 13 residues. V lost 4 bases and J lost 1, with 10 bases in between. Germline CDR1 and CDR2: SQVTM and ANQGSEA. The CDR3 DNA is TGCAGCGTTGGACCGGACTTCCAAGAGACCCAGTACTTC. Translated: CSVGPDFQETQYF. Variable domain in full (rest from reference TRBV29-1 and TRBJ2-5): SAVISQKPSRDICQRGTSLTIQCQVDSQVTMMFWYRQQPGQSLTLIATANQGSEATYESGFVIDKFPISRPNLTFSTLTVSNMSPEDSSIYLCSVGPDFQETQYFGPGTRLLVL.

The chain recombines TRBV5-4 with TRBJ2-3; D possibly corresponds to TRBD2 (5 bases). V gave up 3 bases and J gave up 5 bases, with 13 bases separating them. The length of the CDR3 is 14 residues. The V gene's germline CDR1 is SGHNT and CDR2 YYREEE (reference sequence). The DNA of the CDR3 is TGTGCCAGCAGCTCGACGGGCCGGGAAGATACGCAGTATTTT. Protein product: CASSSTGREDTQYF.

The chain couples TRBV5-1 to TRBJ2-3, with 10 bases that match TRBD2. V was pared by 0 bases and J by 1 base, with 2 bases of the junction left unmatched. Germline assignment: CDR1 SGHRS and CDR2 YFSETQ. This CDR3 is built from 16 residues. The CDR3 loop is CASSLALAGGTDTQYF. The CDR3 DNA follows: TGCGCCAGCAGCTTGGCTCTAGCGGGGGGCACAGATACGCAGTATTTT. Based on the CDR3 plus reference TRBV5-1 and TRBJ2-3, the full variable domain is KAGVTQTPRYLIKTRGQQVTLSCSPISGHRSVSWYQQTPGQGLQFLFEYFSETQRNKGNFPGRFSGRQFSNSRSEMNVSTLELGDSALYLCASSLALAGGTDTQYFGPGTRLTVL.

The V gene is TRBV5-1, the J gene TRBJ1-1; D possibly corresponds to TRBD1 (5 bases). The V end lost 6 bases, the J end lost 3 bases, and 18 bases lay between the germline ends. The CDR3 has 15 residues. Germline V gives CDR1 SGHRS, CDR2 YFSETQ. CDR3 sequence: CASKSLEGQDTEAFF. In DNA, the CDR3 is TGCGCCAGCAAGAGTTTGGAGGGGCAGGACACTGAAGCTTTCTTT. The full variable domain, rest sourced from reference TRBV5-1 and TRBJ1-1, is KAGVTQTPRYLIKTRGQQVTLSCSPISGHRSVSWYQQTPGQGLQFLFEYFSETQRNKGNFPGRFSGRQFSNSRSEMNVSTLELGDSALYLCASKSLEGQDTEAFFGQGTRLTVV.

This clone came up a few times. The chain combines TRBV2 with TRBJ2-3, with 7 bases aligning to TRBD2. After removal of 10 bases from V and 4 bases from J, the junction contained 11 bases not matched to a gene. The germline CDR1 and CDR2 sequences are SNHLY and FYNNEI. This CDR3 is built from 14 residues. The CDR3 coding sequence is TGTGCCACCAGAAGCCGTCGGGGGGCAGATACGCAGTATTTT. Its protein is CATRSRRGADTQYF.